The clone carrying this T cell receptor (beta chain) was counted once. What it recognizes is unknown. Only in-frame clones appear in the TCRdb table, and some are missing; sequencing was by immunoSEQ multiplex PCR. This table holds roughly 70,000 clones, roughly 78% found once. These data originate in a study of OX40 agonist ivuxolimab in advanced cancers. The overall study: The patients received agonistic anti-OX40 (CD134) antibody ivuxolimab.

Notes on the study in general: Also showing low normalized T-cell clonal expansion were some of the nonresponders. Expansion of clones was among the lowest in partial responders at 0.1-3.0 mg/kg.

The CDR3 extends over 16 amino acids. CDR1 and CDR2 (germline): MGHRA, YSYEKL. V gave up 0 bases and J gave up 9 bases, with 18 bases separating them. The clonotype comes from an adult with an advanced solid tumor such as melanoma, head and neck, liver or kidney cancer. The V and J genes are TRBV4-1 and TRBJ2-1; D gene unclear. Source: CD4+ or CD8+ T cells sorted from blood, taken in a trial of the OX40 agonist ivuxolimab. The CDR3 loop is CASSQEGINQNGEQFF. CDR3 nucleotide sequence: TGCGCCAGCAGCCAAGAGGGGATAAACCAAAACGGTGAGCAGTTCTTC.